A single sample is the source of the 5 T cell receptor beta chains below, sequenced in a study of T cells in Graves' hyperthyroidism and ophthalmopathy. RNA transcripts served as the template for amplifying TCR beta CDR3 regions. Researchers ran a first-round RT-PCR on the TCR CDR3 using the HTBI primer set. TCRdb reprocessed the multiplex PCR reads with MiXCR, giving one entry per CDR3 protein. The profile covers roughly 530,000 distinct CDR3 sequences, with more than 15% appearing a single time and approximately 15% taken by the ten largest. Input material: blood. Source of these receptors: a woman between 18 and 29 years old with Graves' ophthalmopathy.

Ten or more counts support this clonotype. The chain joins TRBV4-2 to TRBJ2-1; D unresolved. This CDR3 has 15 amino acids. CDR1 is LGHNA and CDR2 is YNFKEQ in the germline V gene. Trimming shortened V by 0 bases and J by 4 bases, and 10 bases separated the two germline ends. The CDR3 region has the DNA TGTGCCAGCAGCCAAGAACACACGAGTTACAATGAGCAGTTCTTC. It codes for CASSQEHTSYNEQFF.

This clonotype was found many times. This rearrangement joins TRBV5-1 to TRBJ1-1, with 9 nucleotides matching TRBD1. The CDR3 extends over 19 amino acids. The junction had 17 bases not matched to a gene; V was cut back by 5 bases and J by 0 bases. Germline-derived CDR1 and CDR2 are SGHRS and YFSETQ. CDR3 in amino acids: CASRAGGQGDYTMNTEAFF. In DNA form, the CDR3 reads TGCGCCAGCAGGGCGGGGGGACAGGGCGATTACACAATGAACACTGAAGCTTTCTTT.

The chain couples TRBV9 to TRBJ1-1; D gene ambiguous. Between the trimmed V and J ends, which lost 0 bases and 5 bases, there was a span of 17 bases. CDR1 and CDR2 from the germline V gene are SGDLS and YYNGEE. CDR3 size: 16 residues. CDR3: CASSVVPTDSGTEAFF. The CDR3 DNA is TGTGCCAGCAGCGTAGTACCCACAGATAGCGGAACTGAAGCTTTCTTT.

This clonotype was observed at least ten times. The CDR3 is CATSRGSMNTEAFF. CDR3 nucleotides: TGTGCCACCAGCAGAGGAAGCATGAACACTGAAGCTTTCTTT. The J gene is TRBJ1-1, the V gene TRBV15; D call uncertain. CDR1 is LNHNV, CDR2 YYDKDF, per germline (reference sequence). The CDR3 is made up of 14 amino acids. V dropped 1 base and J dropped 0 bases, with 6 bases sitting between them.

The chain links TRBV19 to TRBJ2-2; 9 bases fit TRBD1. With 6 bases clipped from V and 7 bases from J, the junction kept 6 bases outside the gene matches. CDR3 size: 14 residues. Germline CDR1 and CDR2: LNHDA and SQIVND (reference sequence). The CDR3: CASRYYRGRGELFF. The CDR3 DNA follows: TGTGCCAGTAGATATTACAGGGGGCGCGGGGAGCTGTTTTTT.